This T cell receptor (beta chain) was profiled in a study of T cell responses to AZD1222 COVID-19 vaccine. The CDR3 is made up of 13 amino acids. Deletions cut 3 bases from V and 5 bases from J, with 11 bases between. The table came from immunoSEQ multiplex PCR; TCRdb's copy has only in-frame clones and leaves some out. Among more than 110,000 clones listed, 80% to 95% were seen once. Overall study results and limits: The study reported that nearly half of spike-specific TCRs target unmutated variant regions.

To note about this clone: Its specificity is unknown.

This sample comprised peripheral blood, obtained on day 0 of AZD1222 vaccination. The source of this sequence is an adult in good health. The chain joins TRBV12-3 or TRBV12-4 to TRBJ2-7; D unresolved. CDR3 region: CASSFGSKDEQYF. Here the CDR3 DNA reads TGTGCCAGCAGTTTTGGTAGCAAAGACGAGCAGTACTTC.